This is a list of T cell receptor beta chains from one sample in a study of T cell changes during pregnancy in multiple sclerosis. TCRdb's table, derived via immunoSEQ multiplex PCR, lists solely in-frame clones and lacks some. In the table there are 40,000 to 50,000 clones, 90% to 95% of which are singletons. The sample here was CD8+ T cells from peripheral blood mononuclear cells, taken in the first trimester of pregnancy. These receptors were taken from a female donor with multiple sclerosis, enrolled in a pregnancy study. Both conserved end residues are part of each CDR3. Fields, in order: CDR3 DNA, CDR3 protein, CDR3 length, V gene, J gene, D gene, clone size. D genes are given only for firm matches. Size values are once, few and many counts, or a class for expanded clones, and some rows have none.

TGTGCCAGCAGCCAGCCAGTGGCTAGCGGGGGGAGCCTCTCCTACAATGAGCAGTTCTTC	CASSQPVASGGSLSYNEQFF	20	TRBV9	TRBJ2-1	TRBD2	.
TGTGCCAGCAGTCGGGACAGGGATTACGAGCAGTACTTC	CASSRDRDYEQYF	13	TRBV27	TRBJ2-7	TRBD1	.
TGTGCCAGCAGCTTACTCTATAATCCCCGAAGCACAGATACGCAGTATTTT	CASSLLYNPRSTDTQYF	17	TRBV7-6	TRBJ2-3	.	.
TGCGCCAGCAGCTTAACGCGGGGGGAGGATGAGCAGTTCTTC	CASSLTRGEDEQFF	14	TRBV5-1	TRBJ2-1	TRBD2	.
TGTGCCAGCAGCCCTGGACTAGCTGGCGGGGAGCTGTTTTTT	CASSPGLAGGELFF	14	TRBV9	TRBJ2-2	TRBD2	.
TGTGCCAGCAGCTTCGACAGGGACTACGAGCAGTACTTC	CASSFDRDYEQYF	13	TRBV5-4	TRBJ2-7	TRBD1	few
TGTGCCAGCAGTCTACAGGAGAACACTGAAGCTTTCTTT	CASSLQENTEAFF	13	TRBV6-4	TRBJ1-1	.	.
TGTGCCAGCAGCCCAAGGACAGGGGGCGCCCACTCTGGGGCCAACGTCCTGACTTTC	CASSPRTGGAHSGANVLTF	19	TRBV7-8	TRBJ2-6	TRBD1	.
TGTGCCAGCAGCTTCCCCGCGGGGGGCGGCTACTACGAGCAGTACTTC	CASSFPAGGGYYEQYF	16	TRBV5-4	TRBJ2-7	TRBD2	.
TGTGCCAGCAGCTCCCCCGGACAGACTAACACTGAAGCTTTCTTT	CASSSPGQTNTEAFF	15	TRBV7-2	TRBJ1-1	.	.
TGTGCCAGCAGCGGACCCCCTAACTTTACAGGGGCCGGAGATGGCTACACCTTC	CASSGPPNFTGAGDGYTF	18	TRBV9	TRBJ1-2	TRBD1	.
TGTGCCAGCAGCCCCACGAGCGGGAGGGGCAACTGGGAGCAGTACTTC	CASSPTSGRGNWEQYF	16	TRBV27	TRBJ2-7	TRBD2	.
TGTGCCAGCAGCCTCGGGACTAGCGGGAGAAGCTACGAGCAGTACTTC	CASSLGTSGRSYEQYF	16	TRBV11-2	TRBJ2-7	TRBD2	once
TGTGCCAGCAGCCAATCAAGGACTAGCGGATCCATCCAAGAGACCCAGTACTTC	CASSQSRTSGSIQETQYF	18	TRBV16	TRBJ2-5	TRBD2	.
TGTGCCAGCAGTCAGGACAAGTACGAGCAGTACTTC	CASSQDKYEQYF	12	TRBV7-8	TRBJ2-7	.	.
TGCGCCAGCAGCCAAGATCACGGGAGTTCCGCAGATACGCAGTATTTT	CASSQDHGSSADTQYF	16	TRBV4-1	TRBJ2-3	.	.
TGCAGCGTTGGGGTTTCTAGCGGGGGGGATCTACCTGAGCAGTTCTTC	CSVGVSSGGDLPEQFF	16	TRBV29-1	TRBJ2-1	TRBD2	few
TGTGCCAGCAGTTTATCGGCGGGACCTGGCTATGGCTACACCTTC	CASSLSAGPGYGYTF	15	TRBV27	TRBJ1-2	.	.
TGTGCCAGCAGCTTAGGGGGCATCACCGGGGAGCTGTTTTTT	CASSLGGITGELFF	14	TRBV7-2	TRBJ2-2	.	few
TGTGCCAGCAGCCTATCCCTTCGAGGCTACAATGAGCAGTTCTTC	CASSLSLRGYNEQFF	15	TRBV7-2	TRBJ2-1	.	.
TGTGCCAGCAACAAAAAACCCGGGACAGGGGGCGCCTACAATGAGCAGTTCTTC	CASNKKPGTGGAYNEQFF	18	TRBV2	TRBJ2-1	TRBD1	once